This T cell receptor (beta chain) was identified in a study of blood T cell repertoires in COVID-19. Libraries were prepared by immunoSEQ multiplex PCR; TCRdb keeps only in-frame clonotypes and omits some of them. The table records roughly 110,000 clones, under 90% of them present only once. Germline-derived CDR1 and CDR2 are SGHKS and YYEKEE (reference sequence). V lost 4 bases and J lost 2; bases outside the gene matches: 3. CDR3 size: 14 residues. The TCR originated in a woman aged 55-69 years with acute or convalescent COVID-19. The chain recombines TRBV5-5 with TRBJ1-5, with TRBD1 matching 7 bases. The sequenced sample was peripheral blood. The CDR3 region has the DNA TGTGCCAGCAGCGTTACAGGGGGCAATCAGCCCCAGCATTTT. Translating gives CASSVTGGNQPQHF.